This T cell receptor beta chain stems from a study of cytomegalovirus exposure and HLA in healthy donors. For the study at large: The 95 million to 120 million unique TCR beta sequences, from about 190 million T cells, were found by an earlier analysis. Study-wide results and limits: TCR beta chains associated with HLA were, in a later analysis, more clonally expanded than equally common others.

Likely unrecorded immune exposures existed in these nominally healthy donors. The CDR3 runs 15 residues. Per germline, CDR1 MNHNS and CDR2 SASEGT. V lost 4 bases and J 0 bases, leaving 7 bases between the germline ends. In this sample, this clone turned up a few times. Its antigen is unidentified. PCR was performed using 60 Vbeta and 13 Jbeta primers. Data came from immunoSEQ multiplex PCR; TCRdb stores just in-frame clones and leaves some out. Seen here are over 100,000 clones, around 70% observed once, and the top ten hold around 5.4%. V gene TRBV6-1 combines with J gene TRBJ1-6, with no clear D. This sequence originates from a woman in her 70s in good health and CMV-seropositive. Input material: PBMCs. The CDR3 DNA reads TGTGCCAGCAGTGCTCGGAGCTCCTATAATTCACCCCTCCACTTT. It is translated as CASSARSSYNSPLHF.